Sequencing of this T cell receptor beta chain was carried out in a study of blood T cell repertoires in COVID-19. In the study overall: T cells, B-cell-depleted T cells, or PBMCs provided the cDNA or gDNA that served as material.

Trimming stripped 5 bases from V and 4 bases from J, with 5 bases between. This CDR3 comprises 11 residues. Germline V CDR1 and CDR2: PRHDT, FYEKMQ (reference sequence). Original handling: Amplification from reference gene primers served as the basis for estimated nucleated cell counts. Measured with immunoSEQ multiplex PCR; TCRdb has only the in-frame clones, and not every one. V, J and clone size are those of that table, while D and trimming were read from the DNA. The sample shows roughly 200,000 clones, 75% to 90% of them seen only once. This sequence joins TRBV13 and TRBJ2-5; D uncertain. This sequence originates from a woman aged 55 to 70 with acute or convalescent COVID-19. Sequencing used peripheral blood. CDR3 sequence: CASSTGETQYF. As DNA, the CDR3 is TGTGCCAGCAGCACCGGAGAGACCCAGTACTTC.